The 20 T cell receptor beta chains below were found in one sample sequenced in a study of shared clonotypes between healthy human individuals. Repertoires were generated with immunoSEQ multiplex PCR, while TCRdb's copy carries only in-frame clones and drops some. The sample records roughly 2.6 million clones, around nine tenths being singletons. The sample comprised naive CD4+ T cells sorted from blood. The subset is: CD45RA+ positively selected. Receptors originate from a man between 18 and 29 years old in good health.

The chain has TRBV13 and TRBJ2-5, with a weak D call TRBD1 (5 bases). The CDR3 extends over 15 amino acids. The germline V gene has CDR1 PRHDT and CDR2 FYEKMQ (reference sequence). V shed 1 base and J shed 5 bases, with 14 bases lying between them. Here the CDR3 DNA reads TGTGCCAGCAGCTTAGAAGCAGGGTTCGGGGAGACCCAGTACTTC. This translates into CASSLEAGFGETQYF. Filled out from reference TRBV13 and TRBJ2-5, the complete variable domain reads AAGVIQSPRHLIKEKRETATLKCYPIPRHDTVYWYQQGPGQDPQFLISFYEKMQSDKGSIPDRFSAQQFSDYHSELNMSSLELGDSALYFCASSLEAGFGETQYFGPGTRLLVL.

V gene TRBV28 combines with J gene TRBJ2-7; no definite D call. This CDR3 is built from 13 residues. Germline V lookup: CDR1 MDHEN, CDR2 SYDVKM. V shed 6 bases and J shed 0 bases, with 9 bases lying between them. The chain's CDR3 is CASSPQSSYEQYF. In DNA form, the CDR3 reads TGTGCCAGCAGCCCACAGAGCTCCTACGAGCAGTACTTC.

A word on this clone: The same CDR3 arises from other DNA sequences in this sample as well. The rearrangement joins TRBV5-6 to TRBJ2-1; D remains unclear. The CDR3 covers 13 residues. V was trimmed by 0 bases and J by 4 bases, leaving 5 bases between them. CDR1 is SGHDT and CDR2 is YYEEEE in the germline V gene. The CDR3 region is CASSLDRYNEQFF. Written as DNA, the CDR3 is TGTGCCAGCAGCTTGGACCGATACAATGAGCAGTTCTTC.

This chain links TRBV27 with TRBJ2-6; TRBD1 or TRBD2 may be the D gene (5 bases each). The V gene's germline CDR1 is MNHEY and CDR2 SMNVEV (reference sequence). The CDR3 length is 14 residues. V dropped 2 bases and J dropped 9 bases, with 11 bases sitting between them. In DNA, the CDR3 is TGTGCCAGCAGTTTACGAGGGACGGGCAACGTCCTGACTTTC. Its protein product is CASSLRGTGNVLTF. Full variable domain (remainder filled in from reference TRBV27 and TRBJ2-6): EAQVTQNPRYLITVTGKKLTVTCSQNMNHEYMSWYRQDPGLGLRQIYYSMNVEVTDKGDVPEGYKVSRKEKRNFPLILESPSPNQTSLYFCASSLRGTGNVLTFGAGSRLTVL.

The V call is TRBV7-8, the J call TRBJ1-6, with D unresolved. The CDR3 sequence is 14 residues long. Germline loops: CDR1 SGHVS, CDR2 FQNEAQ. V lost 1 base and J lost 6, with 7 bases in between. CDR3 region: CASSLDSVNSPLHF. The CDR3 nucleotides read TGTGCCAGCAGCTTAGACAGCGTTAATTCACCCCTCCACTTT.

The chain has TRBV6-6 and TRBJ1-1; D is possibly TRBD1 (5 bases). V was pared by 2 bases and J by 7 bases, with 14 bases between. Germline assignment: CDR1 MNHNY and CDR2 SVGAGI (reference sequence). The CDR3 is 14 amino acids. CDR3 bases: TGTGCCAGCAGTTACGCCCGGGTGGGGGTTGAAGCTTTCTTT. It yields the protein CASSYARVGVEAFF.

CDR3 residues: CASSLVYRGHNYGYTF. Written as DNA, the CDR3 is TGTGCCAGCAGCTTAGTTTACAGGGGGCACAACTATGGCTACACCTTC. The chain links TRBV11-3 to TRBJ1-2; the match to TRBD1 covers 9 bases. J was trimmed by 2 bases and V by 1 base; bases with no gene match: 5. The CDR3 is 16 amino acids. Germline CDR1 SGHNT, CDR2 YENEEA.

J is TRBJ2-1 and V is TRBV4-1; 7 nucleotides match TRBD1. CDR3 length equals 16 residues. Germline CDR1 MGHRA, CDR2 YSYEKL. V dropped 1 base and J dropped 12; count of bases not matched to a gene: 15. The DNA for the CDR3 is TGCGCCAGCAGCCAAGGAAGGGACAGATCTTACAATAGGCAGTTCTTC. Its protein product is CASSQGRDRSYNRQFF.

This sequence joins TRBV5-1 and TRBJ2-3; D is possibly TRBD1 (6 bases). The CDR3 consists of 15 residues. The ends were cut back, 7 bases at V and 2 bases at J, with 17 bases in the middle. The germline CDR1 and CDR2 sequences are SGHRS and YFSETQ. The CDR3 reads CASGNQGTYTDTQYF. The CDR3 nucleotides read TGCGCCAGCGGGAACCAGGGGACGTACACAGATACGCAGTATTTT.

This chain joins TRBV5-4 and TRBJ2-7; TRBD2 matches 14 bases. With V trimmed by 4 bases and J by 7 bases, 7 bases remained unmatched. From germline, CDR1 is SGHNT and CDR2 YYREEE (reference sequence). The CDR3 has 15 amino acids. The CDR3 region has the DNA TGTGCCAGCAGCCCAGGGACTAGCGGGAGTAGAGAGCAGTACTTC. Translated: CASSPGTSGSREQYF.

The V and J genes are TRBV7-8 and TRBJ2-7, with TRBD2 as a possible D gene (5 bases). Germline lookup yields CDR1 SGHVS and CDR2 FQNEAQ. Trimming removed 0 bases from V and 0 bases from J, with 6 bases in between. This CDR3 is 14 amino acids long. The CDR3: CASSLARGSYEQYF. The CDR3 DNA reads TGTGCCAGCAGCTTAGCCCGGGGCTCCTACGAGCAGTACTTC.

The chain couples TRBV28 to TRBJ2-1; possible D gene TRBD2, 5 bases. Trimming removed 7 bases at V and 6 bases at J, with 10 bases between. From germline, CDR1 is MDHEN and CDR2 SYDVKM. The CDR3 contains 12 residues. The CDR3, as DNA: TGTGCCAGCATTACGGGAAGCAATGAGCAGTTCTTC. Translating gives CASITGSNEQFF.

V and J are TRBV29-1 and TRBJ2-3; either TRBD1 or TRBD2 may fit D (5 bases each). Germline V CDR1 and CDR2: SQVTM, ANQGSEA. Trimming took 7 bases from V and 1 from J, leaving 12 bases between them. The CDR3 has 13 residues. DNA of the CDR3: TGCAGCGGTGGGGACGCCCGCACAGATACGCAGTATTTT. Translating it yields CSGGDARTDTQYF.

The chain is built from TRBV6-5 and TRBJ2-3; 11 bases line up with TRBD2. The germline CDR1 and CDR2 sequences are MNHEY and SVGAGI. After removal of 6 bases from V and 1 base from J, the junction contained 3 bases not matched to a gene. CDR3 size: 15 residues. CDR3 sequence (DNA): TGTGCCAGCAGCCAACTAGCGGGGGGCACAGATACGCAGTATTTT. Its protein is CASSQLAGGTDTQYF.

The chain is built from TRBV30 and TRBJ1-6; D unclear. The CDR3 contains 12 residues. V dropped 5 bases and J dropped 5 bases, with 7 bases sitting between them. The germline V gene has CDR1 GTSNPN and CDR2 SVGIG (reference sequence). The DNA for the CDR3 is TGTGCCTGGGGCGTCAATAATTCACCCCTCCACTTT. Translating it yields CAWGVNNSPLHF.

The chain links TRBV6-4 to TRBJ2-7, with D hard to call. The V gene's germline CDR1 is MRHNA and CDR2 SNTAGT. The germline V and J ends were trimmed by 7 bases and 0 bases, with 10 bases remaining between them. The CDR3 runs 13 residues. The CDR3 region is CASKGLSSYEQYF. DNA for the CDR3: TGTGCCAGCAAGGGCCTGAGCTCCTACGAGCAGTACTTC.

The chain carries TRBV27 and TRBJ2-7; 10 bases map to TRBD1. CDR3 size: 16 residues. V shed 1 base, J shed 0 bases, and the junction held 3 bases outside the gene matches. Germline CDR1 MNHEY, CDR2 SMNVEV (reference sequence). The CDR3 DNA reads as TGTGCCAGCAGTTTATTGGGACAGGGGAGCTCCTACGAGCAGTACTTC. Translation: CASSLLGQGSSYEQYF.

J is TRBJ1-2 and V is TRBV6-5; unclear D gene. CDR1 and CDR2 from the germline V gene are MNHEY and SVGAGI. This CDR3 has 14 residues. The V gene lost 11 bases and the J gene lost 0 bases, with 16 bases spanning the gap. CDR3 sequence (DNA): TGTGCCGTCATGCGGCCCCGTCCTAACTATGGCTACACCTTC. This encodes CAVMRPRPNYGYTF.

CDR3: CAWSVSVTGGTIYF. In nucleotides, the CDR3 is TGTGCCTGGAGTGTATCAGTCACAGGAGGCACCATATATTTT. V usage is TRBV30 and J usage is TRBJ1-3, with D maybe TRBD1 (5 bases). The CDR3 runs to 14 residues. V was shortened by 0 bases and J by 9 bases, with 15 bases between the two germline ends. Germline CDR1 and CDR2: GTSNPN and SVGIG (reference sequence).

V and J are TRBV10-3 and TRBJ1-2; the match to TRBD1 covers 10 bases. The CDR3 sequence is 14 residues long. Germline CDR1 ENHRY, CDR2 SYGVKD. After removal of 3 bases from V and 9 bases from J, the junction contained 7 bases not matched to a gene. Here the CDR3 DNA reads TGTGCCATCAGTGAAGGACAGGGGGTCCTAAGCTACACCTTC. Protein product: CAISEGQGVLSYTF.